What follows is one T cell receptor (beta chain) and its context. Under the authors' procedure: Estimation of nucleated cell counts relied on the amplification of reference gene primers. This table comes from immunoSEQ multiplex PCR, and its TCRdb copy is limited to in-frame clones, with some not included. V and J calls and clone size are copied from that table; D and trimming were computed from the DNA. The sample carries over 10,000 clones, approximately 76% recorded once. The data stem from a study of blood T cell repertoires in COVID-19. Turning to the study itself: Whether acute or convalescent, the COVID-19 samples came from the United States, Italy and Spain.

V gave up 4 bases and J gave up 10 bases, with 16 bases separating them. CDR3 size: 13 residues. CDR1 and CDR2 from the germline V gene are LGHDT and YNNKEL (reference sequence). Source material: peripheral blood. The receptor's source is a woman aged 80 or over with acute or convalescent COVID-19. The chain recombines TRBV3-1 (or the pseudogene TRBV3-2) with TRBJ1-1, with a tentative D call TRBD1 (6 bases). CDR3 DNA: TGTGCCAGCAGCCCCGGGAGGGGACACGGAGCTTTCTTT. Its protein is CASSPGRGHGAFF.